Listed below are T cell receptor beta chains from one sample, sequenced in a study of response to subunit inactivated influenza vaccine. In TCRdb, the RT-PCR reads were re-called with MiXCR into one record per CDR3 protein. The repertoire holds some 550,000 distinct CDR3 sequences, with around 21% as singletons. In addition, the sample was reused for a study of T cells expressing NK-cell markers.

The sequencing used CD4+ T cells sorted from PBMCs, collected about 11 days after vaccination. These receptors were taken from a middle-aged man who received an inactivated influenza vaccine. The CDR3 runs from the conserved cysteine through the conserved F or W. D genes are given only for firm matches. Some rows mark clone size as missing; the rest say once, few, many or name a class of expanded clone.

size | J | D | length | V | DNA | CDR3
NA | TRBJ2-7 | NA | 13 | TRBV27 | TGTGCCAGCAGTTTATTCAAAGACTACGAGCAGTACTTC | CASSLFKDYEQYF
NA | TRBJ2-7 | TRBD1 | 15 | TRBV5-1 | TGCGCCAGCAGCTTGGGGGACAGGACCTCCTACGAGCAGTACTTC | CASSLGDRTSYEQYF
NA | TRBJ2-5 | NA | 15 | TRBV25-1 | TGTGCCAGCAGTGACTCAGGGAGGCTGGATGAGACCCAGTACTTC | CASSDSGRLDETQYF
NA | TRBJ1-2 | TRBD1 | 16 | TRBV27 | TGTGCCAGCGCCTCTAGCCCCCGACAGGGGGCGGGTGGCTACACCTTC | CASASSPRQGAGGYTF
few | TRBJ1-1 | NA | 13 | TRBV6-2/TRBV6-3 | TGTGCCAGCAGTTACAGTGACAGAACTGAAGCTTTCTTT | CASSYSDRTEAFF
NA | TRBJ1-5 | TRBD1 | 18 | TRBV6-5 | TGTGCCAGCAGTTACTCGGGTTCCCGACAGGGAAGAAATCAGCCCCAGCATTTT | CASSYSGSRQGRNQPQHF
NA | TRBJ2-3 | NA | 13 | TRBV10-3 | TGTGCCCATCATCGTAACCCCACAGATACGCAGTATTTT | CAHHRNPTDTQYF
NA | TRBJ2-2 | TRBD1 | 15 | TRBV7-9 | TGTGCCAGCAGCGCATTAAGGACAGGGTCCGGGGAGCTGTTTTTT | CASSALRTGSGELFF
NA | TRBJ2-2 | TRBD2 | 15 | TRBV27 | TGTGCCAGCAGTCCTAGCGGAGGCCTCCCCGGGGAGCTGTTTTTT | CASSPSGGLPGELFF
few | TRBJ2-7 | NA | 11 | TRBV6-6 | TGTGCCATCCAGGGTTCGGGCGAGCAGTACTTC | CAIQGSGEQYF
NA | TRBJ2-7 | NA | 13 | TRBV5-1 | TGCGCCAGCAGCTTGGTCGGGGTCCACGAGCAGTACTTC | CASSLVGVHEQYF
NA | TRBJ2-3 | NA | 13 | TRBV29-1 | TGCAGCGTTGAACGGGATCACCAAGATACGCAGTATTTT | CSVERDHQDTQYF
NA | TRBJ2-3 | TRBD2 | 14 | TRBV20-1 | TGCAGTGCTAGGGGGACTAGTAATACAGATACGCAGTATTTT | CSARGTSNTDTQYF
NA | TRBJ2-3 | NA | 15 | TRBV9 | TGTGCCAGCAGCGTAGGGACCCCTAGCACAGATACGCAGTATTTT | CASSVGTPSTDTQYF
few | TRBJ2-5 | TRBD2 | 14 | TRBV29-1 | TGCAGCGTTGATACTAGCGGGGGCGGAGAGACCCAGTACTTC | CSVDTSGGGETQYF
NA | TRBJ2-7 | NA | 15 | TRBV7-9 | TGTGCCAGCAGCTTAGATGGGACACTATCCTACGAGCAGTACTTC | CASSLDGTLSYEQYF
NA | TRBJ2-7 | TRBD2 | 15 | TRBV4-3 | TGCGCCAGCAGCCAAGTTGTAGCGGGGATCTACGAGCAGTACTTC | CASSQVVAGIYEQYF
NA | TRBJ2-7 | NA | 14 | TRBV28 | TGTGCCAGCGGCAGACAGGGAGGCTCCTACGAGCAGTACTTC | CASGRQGGSYEQYF
NA | TRBJ2-2 | TRBD2 | 17 | TRBV18 | TGTGCCAGCTCACTTGGACTAGCGGGAGGCAACACCGGGGAGCTGTTTTTT | CASSLGLAGGNTGELFF
NA | TRBJ1-1 | TRBD1 | 14 | TRBV20-1 | TGCAGTGCTAGAACCTTGACAGGGACCACTGAAGCTTTCTTT | CSARTLTGTTEAFF
few | TRBJ2-4 | NA | 17 | TRBV4-1 | TGCGCCAGCAGCCAAGACGGGAGGGGGCAAGGGGAAAACATTCAGTACTTC | CASSQDGRGQGENIQYF
NA | TRBJ2-1 | NA | 14 | TRBV12-3/TRBV12-4 | TGTGCCAGCAGTCCCGAGCGGACCTACAATGAGCAGTTCTTC | CASSPERTYNEQFF
NA | TRBJ2-7 | TRBD1 | 14 | TRBV5-5 | TGTGCCAGCAGTCCCGGGACAGCGTCCGGAGAGCAGTACTTC | CASSPGTASGEQYF
NA | TRBJ2-7 | TRBD2 | 14 | TRBV19 | TGTGCCAGTAGTAAGAGCGGGAGTCGGAACGAGCAGTACTTC | CASSKSGSRNEQYF
many | TRBJ1-5 | NA | 13 | TRBV7-2 | TGTGCCAGCAGCTTAGGGCAAAATCAGCCCCAGCATTTT | CASSLGQNQPQHF
many | TRBJ2-7 | TRBD2 | 16 | TRBV14 | TGTGCCAGCAGCCCCCTCCTAGCGGAACTATACTACGAGCAGTACTTC | CASSPLLAELYYEQYF
NA | TRBJ2-7 | TRBD2 | 14 | TRBV5-1 | TGCGCCAGCAGCTTGGAGGCCCGGGGGGGCGAGCAGTACTTC | CASSLEARGGEQYF
few | TRBJ1-2 | NA | 13 | TRBV27 | TGTGCCAGCAGCGCCCCCAATGTGGGAGGCTACACCTTC | CASSAPNVGGYTF
NA | TRBJ1-2 | NA | 15 | TRBV5-1 | TGCGCCAGCAGCTTATCAATGACTCTCACTTATGGCTACACCTTC | CASSLSMTLTYGYTF
few | TRBJ1-2 | NA | 13 | TRBV25-1 | TGTGCCAGCAGTGGAAGTTTTCTTTATGGCTACACCTTC | CASSGSFLYGYTF
NA | TRBJ1-5 | NA | 15 | TRBV6-5 | TGTGCCAGCAGTTACTCGTACAGAAGTAATCAGCCCCAGCATTTT | CASSYSYRSNQPQHF
NA | TRBJ2-7 | NA | 15 | TRBV4-3 | TGCGCCAGCAGCCAAGATTCCAGCCTGCTTGGGGAGCAGTACTTC | CASSQDSSLLGEQYF
few | TRBJ2-2 | NA | 17 | TRBV7-9 | TGTGCCAGCAGCTTAGGGACCGGGACAACGCGGACCGGGGAGCTGTTTTTT | CASSLGTGTTRTGELFF
NA | TRBJ1-2 | NA | 15 | TRBV4-3 | TGCGCCAGCAGCCAAGATCTAAAAGAGAACTATGGCTACACCTTC | CASSQDLKENYGYTF
NA | TRBJ2-3 | NA | 16 | TRBV20-1 | TGCAGTGTGAGACGCACCTTGGGGGGCACCACAGATACGCAGTATTTT | CSVRRTLGGTTDTQYF
NA | TRBJ2-3 | TRBD2 | 16 | TRBV7-6 | TGTGCCAGCAGCGAGAGTAGCGGGCGCCTGACTGATACGCAGTATTTT | CASSESSGRLTDTQYF
few | TRBJ1-1 | NA | 12 | TRBV27 | TGTGCCAGCGGACGTTGGGGCACTGAAGCTTTCTTT | CASGRWGTEAFF
few | TRBJ2-5 | TRBD2 | 17 | TRBV7-2 | TGTGCCAGCAGCCCCCACGGGAGGACTTCTATTCAAGAGACCCAGTACTTC | CASSPHGRTSIQETQYF
once | TRBJ2-3 | NA | 17 | TRBV14 | TGTGCCAGCAGCCCTTACAGTGGAGGGGGGAGCACAGATACGCAGTATTTT | CASSPYSGGGSTDTQYF
NA | TRBJ2-1 | TRBD2 | 15 | TRBV5-1 | TGCGCCAGCAGCCGACTAGCGGACTCACCCAATGAGCAGTTCTTC | CASSRLADSPNEQFF
NA | TRBJ2-5 | NA | 14 | TRBV6-1 | TGTGCCAGCAGACCCTCAGGGGCGCAAGAGACCCAGTACTTC | CASRPSGAQETQYF